These T cell receptor beta chains were read from a single sample in a study of T cell changes during pregnancy in multiple sclerosis. Produced via immunoSEQ multiplex PCR; TCRdb's table is partial and in-frame only. Of roughly 100,000 clones in the sample, about 90% are singletons; the top ten hold 0.8% to 1%. This sample comprised peripheral blood, obtained after pregnancy. The receptors come from a female donor with multiple sclerosis, enrolled in a pregnancy study. The CDR3 runs from the conserved cysteine through the conserved F or W. The order of the fields is D gene, V gene, J gene, clone size, CDR3 length, CDR3 protein, CDR3 DNA. The D gene is left open where the match is weak. Clone sizes are given selectively: once, few, many, or a class where the clone is expanded.

TRBD2,TRBV11-1,TRBJ2-3,-,17,CASSTRRTSGAADTQYF,TGTGCCAGCAGCACCCGTCGGACTAGCGGGGCCGCAGATACGCAGTATTTT
TRBD1,TRBV9,TRBJ1-5,-,15,CASSVGTGGDQPQHF,TGTGCCAGCAGCGTGGGTACAGGGGGCGATCAGCCCCAGCATTTT
TRBD1,TRBV15,TRBJ1-2,-,15,CATSTGQGLNDGYTF,TGTGCCACCAGCACGGGACAGGGGCTTAACGATGGCTACACCTTC
-,TRBV7-3,TRBJ1-1,-,17,CASSLLGQGIGHTEAFF,TGTGCCAGCAGCTTATTGGGGCAGGGAATTGGGCACACTGAAGCTTTCTTT
TRBD2,TRBV28,TRBJ2-3,-,17,CATLGLAAGRETDTQYF,TGTGCCACCTTGGGCTTGGCGGCAGGGAGGGAGACAGATACGCAGTATTTT
-,TRBV6-4,TRBJ2-1,-,18,CASSDSPLPGMSYNEQFF,TGTGCCAGCAGTGACTCCCCCCTCCCGGGTATGTCCTACAATGAGCAGTTCTTC
-,TRBV2,TRBJ1-1,-,13,CASSASGFTEAFF,TGTGCCAGCAGTGCCTCGGGTTTCACTGAAGCTTTCTTT
TRBD1,TRBV5-8,TRBJ1-5,-,14,CASSPGTGNQPQHF,TGTGCCAGCAGCCCCGGGACAGGGAATCAGCCCCAGCATTTT
TRBD2,TRBV19,TRBJ2-1,once,18,CASSIGAQLAGGDNEQFF,TGTGCCAGTAGTATAGGAGCCCAACTAGCGGGAGGTGACAATGAGCAGTTCTTC
-,TRBV11-2,TRBJ2-2,-,15,CASSLKRVDTGELFF,TGTGCCAGCAGCTTAAAGAGGGTGGACACCGGGGAGCTGTTTTTT
-,TRBV5-1,TRBJ2-7,-,14,CASSRGLGAYEQYF,TGCGCCAGCAGCAGGGGACTTGGGGCCTACGAGCAGTACTTC
-,TRBV28,TRBJ2-5,-,12,CASSGGRETQYF,TGTGCCAGCAGTGGAGGGAGGGAGACCCAGTACTTC
-,TRBV5-1,TRBJ2-2,-,15,CASSPVGRNTGELFF,TGCGCCAGCAGCCCCGTGGGGAGGAACACCGGGGAGCTGTTTTTT
-,TRBV6-1,TRBJ2-2,-,13,CASSSPRTGELFF,TGTGCCAGCAGTAGCCCGCGGACCGGGGAGCTGTTTTTT
-,TRBV21-1,TRBJ2-3,-,18,CASSKEGTKTGPPDTQYF,TGTGCCAGCAGCAAAGAGGGGACCAAGACAGGGCCCCCAGATACGCAGTATTTT
-,TRBV19,TRBJ2-5,-,13,CASTRGGAAPQYF,TGTGCCAGTACCCGAGGAGGGGCTGCGCCCCAGTACTTC
TRBD2,TRBV5-1,TRBJ2-1,-,18,CASSLDGLAGVGHNEQFF,TGCGCCAGCAGCTTGGATGGACTAGCGGGAGTCGGGCACAATGAGCAGTTCTTC
TRBD2,TRBV2,TRBJ2-1,-,16,CASSEERGAYYNEQFF,TGTGCCAGCAGTGAGGAGCGGGGGGCTTACTACAATGAGCAGTTCTTC
TRBD2,TRBV2,TRBJ2-7,-,15,CASSEAVAGAHEQYF,TGTGCCAGCAGTGAAGCTGTAGCGGGAGCCCACGAGCAGTACTTC
-,TRBV2,TRBJ2-5,-,15,CASSGGWGGGETQYF,TGTGCCAGCAGCGGAGGGTGGGGTGGTGGAGAGACCCAGTACTTC
-,TRBV19,TRBJ1-5,once,15,CASSIGGTGNQPQHF,TGTGCCAGTAGTATTGGCGGGACGGGCAATCAGCCCCAGCATTTT
-,TRBV23-1,TRBJ1-1,once,17,CASSQSGAVRGNTEAFF,TGCGCCAGCAGTCAATCGGGCGCAGTTAGGGGAAACACTGAAGCTTTCTTT
TRBD2,TRBV9,TRBJ2-2,few,17,CASSVVASGLYTGELFF,TGTGCCAGCAGCGTAGTGGCTAGCGGTTTGTACACCGGGGAGCTGTTTTTT
-,TRBV19,TRBJ2-6,-,15,CASSTESSGANVLTF,TGTGCCAGTAGTACCGAGAGCTCTGGGGCCAACGTCCTGACTTTC
TRBD2,TRBV13,TRBJ2-2,-,17,CASSPPRGGRNTGELFF,TGTGCCAGCAGCCCACCTCGGGGGGGGAGAAACACCGGGGAGCTGTTTTTT
-,TRBV5-4,TRBJ2-3,-,15,CASRDGASGTDTQYF,TGTGCCAGCAGGGACGGGGCTAGCGGCACAGATACGCAGTATTTT
-,TRBV2,TRBJ1-4,-,15,CASRPSGATNEKLFF,TGTGCCAGCAGACCCTCCGGTGCAACTAATGAAAAACTGTTTTTT
-,TRBV9,TRBJ2-1,-,14,CASSSLSSYNEQFF,TGTGCCAGCAGCTCCCTGAGCTCCTACAATGAGCAGTTCTTC
-,TRBV25-1,TRBJ1-1,-,12,CASSARGTEAFF,TGTGCCAGCAGTGCCCGGGGAACTGAAGCTTTCTTT
-,TRBV28,TRBJ2-7,-,15,CASSYRGDFSYEQYF,TGTGCCAGCAGCTACCGAGGGGACTTCTCCTACGAGCAGTACTTC
-,TRBV19,TRBJ1-5,few,15,CASKRRGRRDQPQHF,TGTGCCAGTAAAAGGCGGGGTCGGAGGGATCAGCCCCAGCATTTT
-,TRBV7-3,TRBJ2-3,-,15,CASSLKGALPDTQYF,TGTGCCAGCAGCTTAAAAGGGGCCCTGCCTGATACGCAGTATTTT
-,TRBV27,TRBJ2-6,-,17,CASSSVRGGTGANVLTF,TGTGCCAGCAGTTCCGTGAGGGGGGGGACTGGGGCCAACGTCCTGACTTTC
TRBD1,TRBV29-1,TRBJ2-7,-,14,CSVVGTGSSYEQYF,TGCAGCGTTGTTGGGACAGGGAGCTCCTACGAGCAGTACTTC
-,TRBV4-1,TRBJ2-1,-,17,CASSRIRDSSSYNEQFF,TGCGCCAGCAGCCGGATTCGCGACTCGAGCTCCTACAATGAGCAGTTCTTC
TRBD2,TRBV6-1,TRBJ2-1,-,19,CASSEARLAGPSSYNEQFF,TGTGCCAGCAGTGAAGCTAGACTAGCGGGGCCTAGCTCCTACAATGAGCAGTTCTTC
TRBD2,TRBV7-2,TRBJ2-1,-,13,CASERGMGNEQFF,TGTGCCAGCGAGCGGGGGATGGGCAATGAGCAGTTCTTC
TRBD1,TRBV9,TRBJ1-1,-,14,CASSQGGLGTEAFF,TGTGCCAGCAGCCAGGGGGGTCTAGGCACTGAAGCTTTCTTT
-,TRBV20-1,TRBJ2-1,-,11,CSARRENEQFF,TGCAGTGCTAGAAGGGAGAATGAGCAGTTCTTC
TRBD1,TRBV2,TRBJ1-5,-,15,CASSRDRVGNQPQHF,TGTGCCAGCAGCCGAGACAGGGTTGGCAATCAGCCCCAGCATTTT
TRBD1,TRBV6-1,TRBJ2-7,-,15,CASSVGTGGRYEQYF,TGTGCCAGCAGTGTCGGGACAGGGGGTAGGTACGAGCAGTACTTC
TRBD1,TRBV11-2,TRBJ2-1,-,15,CASSHRDRTYNEQFF,TGTGCCAGCAGCCACCGGGACAGAACCTACAATGAGCAGTTCTTC
TRBD2,TRBV2,TRBJ2-3,-,16,CASSGGGTSGTDTQYF,TGTGCCAGCAGTGGGGGGGGGACTAGCGGCACAGATACGCAGTATTTT
-,TRBV27,TRBJ2-7,-,13,CASSLGGTVVQYF,TGTGCCAGCAGTTTAGGAGGTACAGTAGTGCAGTACTTC
TRBD1,TRBV15,TRBJ1-2,-,17,CATSRSGTGGADYGYTF,TGTGCCACCAGCAGATCCGGGACAGGGGGCGCAGACTATGGCTACACCTTC
-,TRBV5-1,TRBJ1-1,-,19,CASSSHAGMGTKGDTEAFF,TGCGCCAGCAGCTCTCACGCCGGAATGGGTACGAAAGGGGACACTGAAGCTTTCTTT
-,TRBV13,TRBJ1-6,few,14,CASSSQYREPPLHF,TGTGCCAGCAGCTCCCAGTACAGGGAACCACCCCTCCACTTT
-,TRBV30,TRBJ1-5,-,15,CAWSPQGYSNQPQHF,TGTGCCTGGAGTCCTCAGGGGTACAGCAATCAGCCCCAGCATTTT
-,TRBV19,TRBJ1-3,-,17,CASSNRDRGRSGNTIYF,TGTGCCAGTAGTAACAGGGACCGTGGACGCTCTGGAAACACCATATATTTT
TRBD1,TRBV11-3,TRBJ1-2,once,17,CASSLGTGGNPLYGYTF,TGTGCCAGCAGCTTAGGGACAGGGGGTAATCCCCTATATGGCTACACCTTC
TRBD2,TRBV7-9,TRBJ2-7,once,15,CASGHSISGTYEQYF,TGTGCCAGCGGCCACTCAATTAGCGGGACCTACGAGCAGTACTTC
TRBD1,TRBV7-9,TRBJ1-4,-,14,CASTGGRTNEKLFF,TGTGCCAGCACAGGGGGCAGAACTAATGAAAAACTGTTTTTT
-,TRBV5-1,TRBJ2-7,-,16,CASSLFGSGGSYEQYF,TGCGCCAGCAGCTTGTTCGGGTCCGGGGGCTCCTACGAGCAGTACTTC